The 5 T cell receptor beta chains below come from one sample, sequenced in a study of cytomegalovirus exposure and HLA in healthy donors. Both 60 Vbeta primers and 13 Jbeta primers went into the PCR. Some clones are missing from TCRdb's copy, which holds only in-frame ones; the method was immunoSEQ multiplex PCR. The sample contains 150,000 to 200,000 clones, 70% to 80% of which appear only once. Sequencing used PBMCs. The origin of the receptors is a male donor in good health and CMV-seronegative.

This clone was seen a single time. The chain joins TRBV5-4 to TRBJ2-7; D call uncertain. Trimming left V 0 bases short and J 0 bases short, with 10 bases between. The length of the CDR3 is 15 residues. Germline V lookup: CDR1 SGHNT, CDR2 YYREEE (reference sequence). CDR3 nucleotide sequence: TGTGCCAGCAGCTTGGATCACTGGAGCTCCTACGAGCAGTACTTC. Amino acids: CASSLDHWSSYEQYF.

This chain links TRBV19 with TRBJ1-5; 7 nucleotides match TRBD1. Germline loops: CDR1 LNHDA, CDR2 SQIVND (reference sequence). Trimming removed 3 bases from V and 3 bases from J; junction bases left unmatched: 5. The CDR3 has 15 amino acids. CDR3 amino acids: CASSIGTVNNQPQHF. In DNA, the CDR3 is TGTGCCAGTAGTATTGGGACAGTTAACAATCAGCCCCAGCATTTT.

The rearrangement links TRBV6-6 to TRBJ1-1; D is unresolved. The CDR3 length is 15 residues. The V gene's germline CDR1 is MNHNY and CDR2 SVGAGI (reference sequence). V lost 2 bases and J 0 bases, leaving 10 bases between the germline ends. The CDR3 is CASSYGGELNTEAFF. CDR3 coding DNA: TGTGCCAGCAGTTACGGAGGCGAGCTGAACACTGAAGCTTTCTTT.

The rearrangement joins TRBV12-5 to TRBJ2-1; 10 bases are shared with TRBD1. V lost 5 bases, J lost 3 bases, and 7 bases stayed unmatched. Looked up from germline, CDR1 is LGHNT and CDR2 is FRNRAP. The CDR3 covers 16 residues. The CDR3 sequence: CASGPGTGAFYNEQFF. In DNA form, the CDR3 reads TGTGCTAGTGGTCCGGGGACAGGGGCTTTCTACAATGAGCAGTTCTTC. Combining the CDR3 with reference TRBV12-5 and TRBJ2-1 gives the whole variable domain DARVTQTPRHKVTEMGQEVTMRCQPILGHNTVFWYRQTMMQGLELLAYFRNRAPLDDSGMPKDRFSAEMPDATLATLKIQPSEPRDSAVYFCASGPGTGAFYNEQFFGPGTRLTVL.

This chain joins TRBV5-1 and TRBJ2-3; D is possibly TRBD2 (5 bases). This CDR3 has 12 amino acids. V gave up 6 bases and J gave up 2 bases, with 7 bases separating them. Per the germline V gene, CDR1 is SGHRS and CDR2 is YFSETQ. CDR3 protein: CASKTNTDTQYF. Here the CDR3 DNA reads TGCGCCAGCAAGACTAACACAGATACGCAGTATTTT.